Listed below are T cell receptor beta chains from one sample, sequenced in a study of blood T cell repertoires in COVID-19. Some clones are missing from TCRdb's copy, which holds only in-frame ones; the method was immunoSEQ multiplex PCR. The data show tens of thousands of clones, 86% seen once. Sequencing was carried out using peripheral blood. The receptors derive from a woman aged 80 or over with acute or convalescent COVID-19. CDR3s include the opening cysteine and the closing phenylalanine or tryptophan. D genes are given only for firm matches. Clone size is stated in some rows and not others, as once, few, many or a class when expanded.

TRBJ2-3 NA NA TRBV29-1 CSVLWASTDTQYF TGCAGCGTTCTATGGGCGAGCACAGATACGCAGTATTTT
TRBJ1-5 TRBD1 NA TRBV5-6 CASSLVSGQGRNQPQHF TGTGCCAGCAGCTTGGTTTCGGGACAGGGGCGCAATCAGCCCCAGCATTTT
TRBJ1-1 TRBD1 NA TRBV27 CASSSRDRGTEAFF TGTGCCAGCAGTTCCCGGGACAGGGGCACTGAAGCTTTCTTT
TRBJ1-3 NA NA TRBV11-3 CASSHSQGNTIYF TGTGCCAGCAGCCATTCACAGGGAAACACCATATATTTT
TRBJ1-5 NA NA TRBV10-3 CATWDISNQPQHF TGTGCCACCTGGGACATTAGCAATCAGCCCCAGCATTTT
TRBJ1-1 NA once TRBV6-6 CASSAWDTNTEAFF TGTGCCAGCAGTGCGTGGGACACAAACACTGAAGCTTTCTTT
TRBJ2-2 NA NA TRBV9 CASSVVGGNTGELFF TGTGCCAGCAGCGTAGTTGGCGGGAACACCGGGGAGCTGTTTTTT
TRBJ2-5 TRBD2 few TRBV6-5 CASQFAGGVQETQYF TGTGCCAGCCAATTTGCGGGGGGTGTACAAGAGACCCAGTACTTC
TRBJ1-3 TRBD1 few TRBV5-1 CASSETGVTGNTIYF TGCGCCAGCAGCGAGACAGGGGTGACTGGAAACACCATATATTTT
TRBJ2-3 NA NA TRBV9 CASSGFDGVWADTQYF TGTGCCAGCAGCGGCTTTGACGGGGTGTGGGCAGATACGCAGTATTTT
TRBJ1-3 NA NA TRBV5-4 CASSLDSTGVGGNTIYF TGTGCCAGCAGCTTGGACTCCACGGGAGTAGGAGGAAACACCATATATTTT
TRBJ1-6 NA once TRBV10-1 CASSEPGFNSPLHF TGCGCCAGCAGTGAGCCAGGGTTCAATTCACCCCTCCACTTT
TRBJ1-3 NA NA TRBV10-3 CAISEALGGNTIYF TGTGCCATCAGTGAGGCCCTCGGGGGAAACACCATATATTTT
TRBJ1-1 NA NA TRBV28 CASSEGGMNTEAFF TGTGCCAGCAGCGAGGGGGGGATGAACACTGAAGCTTTCTTT
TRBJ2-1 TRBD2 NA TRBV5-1 CASSLVLAGSYNEQFF TGCGCCAGCAGCTTGGTGCTAGCGGGGTCCTACAATGAGCAGTTCTTC
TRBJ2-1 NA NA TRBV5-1 CASSPGGTPVEAEQFF TGCGCCAGCAGCCCCGGAGGGACCCCAGTGGAAGCTGAGCAGTTCTTC